What follows describes a single T cell receptor (beta chain). This record belongs to a study of T-cell reconstitution after alpha-beta-depleted transplantation in children. V lost 7 bases and J lost 14, with 6 bases in between. Germline loops: CDR1 WNHNN, CDR2 SYGVQD (reference sequence). This CDR3 has 8 amino acids. The authors prepared the TCRbeta library with unique molecular identifiers. TCRdb processed the PCR reads anew with MiXCR; each CDR3 protein has one entry. Of a few hundred thousand distinct CDR3 sequences in the sample, 15% to 20% were seen once. The sample here was PBMCs from the stem cell graft donor, taken from the stem cell graft. This receptor was taken from a human donor who donated a stem cell graft to a child with acute lymphoblastic leukemia. The chain links TRBV10-1 to TRBJ1-5; the D is unclear. Here the CDR3 reads CASKGEHF. DNA of the CDR3: TGCGCCAGCAAGGGCGAGCATTTT.